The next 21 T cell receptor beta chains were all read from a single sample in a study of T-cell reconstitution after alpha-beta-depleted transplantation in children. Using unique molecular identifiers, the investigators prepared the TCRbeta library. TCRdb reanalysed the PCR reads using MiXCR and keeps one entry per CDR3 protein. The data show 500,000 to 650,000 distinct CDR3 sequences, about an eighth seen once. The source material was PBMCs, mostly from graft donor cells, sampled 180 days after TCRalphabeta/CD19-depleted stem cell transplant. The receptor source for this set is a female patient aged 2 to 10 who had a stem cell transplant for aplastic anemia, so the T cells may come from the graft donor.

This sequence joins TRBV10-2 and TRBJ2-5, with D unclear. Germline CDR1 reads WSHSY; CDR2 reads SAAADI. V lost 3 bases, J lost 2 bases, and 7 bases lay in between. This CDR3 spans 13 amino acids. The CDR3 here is CASSDRQQETQYF. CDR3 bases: TGCGCCAGCAGTGACCGGCAACAAGAGACCCAGTACTTC.

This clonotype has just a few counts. The CDR3 coding sequence is TGTGCCAGCAGCTTAGCGGGACTAGCGGGGACCGGGGAGCTGTTTTTT. The encoded protein is CASSLAGLAGTGELFF. V usage is TRBV7-3 and J usage is TRBJ2-2; 13 bases fit TRBD2. The ends lost 2 bases at V and 5 bases at J; junction bases unmatched: 2. Germline CDR1 reads SGHTA; CDR2 reads FQGTGA. CDR3 length equals 16 residues.

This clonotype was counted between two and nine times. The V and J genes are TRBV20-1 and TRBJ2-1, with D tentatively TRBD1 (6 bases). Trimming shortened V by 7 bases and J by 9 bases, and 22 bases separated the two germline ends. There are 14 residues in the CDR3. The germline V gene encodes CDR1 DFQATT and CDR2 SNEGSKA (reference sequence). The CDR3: CSVWGRGQTGEQFF. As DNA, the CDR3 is TGCAGTGTCTGGGGGCGAGGACAGACGGGTGAGCAGTTCTTC.

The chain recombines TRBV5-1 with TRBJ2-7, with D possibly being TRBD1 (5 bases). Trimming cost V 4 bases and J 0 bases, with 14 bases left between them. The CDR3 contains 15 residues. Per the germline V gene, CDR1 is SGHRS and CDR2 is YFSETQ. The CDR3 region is CASSGRGFSSYEQYF. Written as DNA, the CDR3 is TGCGCCAGCAGCGGAAGGGGATTCTCCTCCTACGAGCAGTACTTC. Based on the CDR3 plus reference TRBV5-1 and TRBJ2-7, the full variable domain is KAGVTQTPRYLIKTRGQQVTLSCSPISGHRSVSWYQQTPGQGLQFLFEYFSETQRNKGNFPGRFSGRQFSNSRSEMNVSTLELGDSALYLCASSGRGFSSYEQYFGPGTRLTVT.

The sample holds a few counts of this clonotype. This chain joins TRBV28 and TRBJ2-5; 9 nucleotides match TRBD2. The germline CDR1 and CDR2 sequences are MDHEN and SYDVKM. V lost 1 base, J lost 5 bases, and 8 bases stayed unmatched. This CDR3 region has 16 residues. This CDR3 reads CASSLSGRGGAETQYF. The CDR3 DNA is TGTGCCAGCAGTTTATCCGGGCGGGGGGGGGCGGAGACCCAGTACTTC.

The CDR3: CASSFPGWNEQFF. CDR3 in DNA: TGTGCCAGCAGTTTCCCGGGCTGGAATGAGCAGTTCTTC. V gene TRBV28 combines with J gene TRBJ2-1; D is undetermined. The CDR3 extends over 13 amino acids. CDR1 and CDR2 (germline): MDHEN, SYDVKM. The ends were cut back, 3 bases at V and 7 bases at J, with 10 bases in the middle.

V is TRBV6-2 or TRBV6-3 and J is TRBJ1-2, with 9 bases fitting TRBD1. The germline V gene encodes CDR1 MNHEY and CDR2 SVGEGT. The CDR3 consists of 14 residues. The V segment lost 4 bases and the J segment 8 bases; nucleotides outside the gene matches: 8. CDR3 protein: CASSSTTGGHGYTF. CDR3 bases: TGTGCCAGCAGTTCCACGACAGGGGGACACGGCTACACCTTC.

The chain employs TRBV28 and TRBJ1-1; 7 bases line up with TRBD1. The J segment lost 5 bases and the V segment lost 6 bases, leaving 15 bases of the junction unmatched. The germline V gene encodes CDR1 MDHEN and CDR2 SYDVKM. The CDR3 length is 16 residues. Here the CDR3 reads CASSLRPTGRETEAFF. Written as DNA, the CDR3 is TGTGCCAGCAGCTTAAGGCCGACAGGGCGGGAGACTGAAGCTTTCTTT.

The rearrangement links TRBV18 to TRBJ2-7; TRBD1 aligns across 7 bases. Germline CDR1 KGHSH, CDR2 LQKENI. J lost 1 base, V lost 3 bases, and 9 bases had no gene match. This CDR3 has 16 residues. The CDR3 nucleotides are TGTGCCAGCTCACCTCTTGCGACAGGGCAGTCCTACGAGCAGTACGTC. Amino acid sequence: CASSPLATGQSYEQYV.

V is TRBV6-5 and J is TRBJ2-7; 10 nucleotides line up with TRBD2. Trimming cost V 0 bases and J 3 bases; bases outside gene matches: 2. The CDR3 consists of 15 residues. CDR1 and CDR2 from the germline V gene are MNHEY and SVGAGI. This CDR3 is CASSYSLAGGYEQYF. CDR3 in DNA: TGTGCCAGCAGTTACTCGTTAGCGGGAGGCTACGAGCAGTACTTC.

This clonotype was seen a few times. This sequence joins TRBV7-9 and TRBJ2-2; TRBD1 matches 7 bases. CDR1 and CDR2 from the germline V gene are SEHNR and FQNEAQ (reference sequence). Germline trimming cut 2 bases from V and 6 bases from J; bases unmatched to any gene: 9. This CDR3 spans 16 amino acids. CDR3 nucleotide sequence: TGTGCCAGCAGCTTACCGTCTCAGGGGGTCGCCGGGGAGCTGTTTTTT. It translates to CASSLPSQGVAGELFF.

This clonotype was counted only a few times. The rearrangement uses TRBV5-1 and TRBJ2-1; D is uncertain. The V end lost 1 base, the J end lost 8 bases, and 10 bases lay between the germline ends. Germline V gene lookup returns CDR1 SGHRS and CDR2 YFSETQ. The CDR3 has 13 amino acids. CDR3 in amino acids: CASSLSVFHEQFF. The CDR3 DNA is TGCGCCAGCAGCTTGTCCGTTTTCCATGAGCAGTTCTTC.

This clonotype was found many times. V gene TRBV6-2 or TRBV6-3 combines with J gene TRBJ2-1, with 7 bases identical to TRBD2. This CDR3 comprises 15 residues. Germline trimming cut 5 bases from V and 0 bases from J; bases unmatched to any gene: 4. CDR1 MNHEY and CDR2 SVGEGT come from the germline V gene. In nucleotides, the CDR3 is TGTGCCAGCAGTCCAGCGGGAAACTCCTACAATGAGCAGTTCTTC. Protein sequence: CASSPAGNSYNEQFF.

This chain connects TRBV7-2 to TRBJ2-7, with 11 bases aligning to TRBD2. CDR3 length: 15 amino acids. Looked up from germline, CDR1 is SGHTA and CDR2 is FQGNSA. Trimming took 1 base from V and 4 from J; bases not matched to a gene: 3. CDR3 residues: CASSLETSGTYEQYF. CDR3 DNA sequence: TGTGCCAGCAGCTTAGAGACTAGCGGGACGTACGAGCAGTACTTC.

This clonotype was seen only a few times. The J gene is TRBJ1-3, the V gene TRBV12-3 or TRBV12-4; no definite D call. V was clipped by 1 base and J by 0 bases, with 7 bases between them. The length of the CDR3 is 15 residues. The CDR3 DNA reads TGTGCCAGCAGTTTAGGCTGGGTCTCTGGAAACACCATATATTTT. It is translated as CASSLGWVSGNTIYF.

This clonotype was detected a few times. For the CDR3, the DNA is TGTGCCAGCAGTTTCCCCAGGGGGGACAGTTCCTACGAGCAGTACTTC. As protein: CASSFPRGDSSYEQYF. This chain connects TRBV28 to TRBJ2-7, with D perhaps matching TRBD1 (7 bases). The CDR3 length is 16 residues. Germline CDR1 reads MDHEN; CDR2 reads SYDVKM. V lost 3 bases to trimming and J lost 1 base, with 16 bases between them.

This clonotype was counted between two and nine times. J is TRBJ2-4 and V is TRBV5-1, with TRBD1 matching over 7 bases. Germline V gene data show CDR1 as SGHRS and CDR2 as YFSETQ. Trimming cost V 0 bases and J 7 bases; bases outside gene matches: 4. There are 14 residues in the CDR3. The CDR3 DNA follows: TGCGCCAGCAGCTTGGAACTACAGGGGAACATTCAGTACTTC. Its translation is CASSLELQGNIQYF.

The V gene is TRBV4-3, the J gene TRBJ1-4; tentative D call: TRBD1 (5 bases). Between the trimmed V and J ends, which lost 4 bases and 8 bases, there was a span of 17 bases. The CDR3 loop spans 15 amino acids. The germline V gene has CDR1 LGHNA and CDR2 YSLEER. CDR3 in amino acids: CASSPTEGRREKLFF. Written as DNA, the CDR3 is TGCGCCAGCAGCCCCACCGAGGGACGCAGAGAAAAACTGTTTTTT.

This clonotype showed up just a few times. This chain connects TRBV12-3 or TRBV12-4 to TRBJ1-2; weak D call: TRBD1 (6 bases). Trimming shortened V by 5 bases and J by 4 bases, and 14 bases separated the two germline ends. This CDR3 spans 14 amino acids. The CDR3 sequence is CASSRTGRGYGYTF. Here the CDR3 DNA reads TGTGCCAGCAGTCGTACAGGGCGAGGCTATGGCTACACCTTC.

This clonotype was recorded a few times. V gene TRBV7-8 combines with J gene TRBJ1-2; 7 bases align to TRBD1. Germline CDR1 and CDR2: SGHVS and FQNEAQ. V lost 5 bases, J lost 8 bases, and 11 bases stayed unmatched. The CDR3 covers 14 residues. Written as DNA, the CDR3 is TGTGCCAGCAGCGAAATGTACAGGGGAGGAGGCTACACCTTC. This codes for CASSEMYRGGGYTF.

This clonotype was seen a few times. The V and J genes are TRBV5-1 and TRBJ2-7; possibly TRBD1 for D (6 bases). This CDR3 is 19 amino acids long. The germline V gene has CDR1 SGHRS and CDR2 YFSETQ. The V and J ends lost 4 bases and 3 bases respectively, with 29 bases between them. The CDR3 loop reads CASSPPWFPGQKSFYEQYF. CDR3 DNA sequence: TGCGCCAGCAGCCCACCTTGGTTTCCCGGACAGAAATCCTTCTACGAGCAGTACTTC.